Given below is one T cell receptor beta chain in context. The antigen remains unidentified. This CDR3 has 16 amino acids. CDR1 is SGDLS and CDR2 is YYNGEE in the germline V gene. The V segment lost 4 bases and the J segment 8 bases; nucleotides outside the gene matches: 12. The data stem from a study of CD4 T cells in relation to SARS-CoV-2 and coronaviruses. The study, taken as a whole, reports: In around 63% of donors, memory CD4+ clonotypes crossrecognized SARS-CoV-2 and at least one common cold coronavirus spike.

TCRdb's copy holds only in-frame clones and misses some; the assay was immunoSEQ multiplex PCR. This sample has about 37,000 clones, with around 85% found just once. This chain uses TRBV9 with TRBJ2-1; 10 bases align to TRBD2. The source of this sequence is an adult with COVID-19. The sequencing input was memory CD4+ T cells from PBMCs. CDR3 amino acids: CASSPAAGGPFYEQFF. DNA of the CDR3: TGTGCCAGCAGCCCCGCAGCGGGAGGGCCCTTTTATGAGCAGTTCTTC.